This entry describes one TCR beta chain. The data are from a study of blood T cell repertoires in COVID-19. Study context: T cells, B-cell-depleted T cells, or PBMCs provided the cDNA or gDNA that served as material.

V was trimmed by 1 base and J by 3 bases, leaving 12 bases between them. This CDR3 contains 15 residues. Germline V CDR1 and CDR2: SGHTA, FQGNSA. How the authors handled the data: Amplification with reference gene primers provided the estimates of nucleated cell counts. This table comes from immunoSEQ multiplex PCR, and its TCRdb copy is limited to in-frame clones, with some not included. V and J calls and clone size are those listed in that table; D and trimming were worked out from the DNA. The sample lists roughly 68,000 clones; approximately 90% were seen once. Sequencing used peripheral blood. The rearrangement joins TRBV7-2 to TRBJ1-1; D call uncertain. This clonotype was sampled from a woman in her 70s with acute or convalescent COVID-19. The CDR3 is CASSLEARIDTEAFF. The CDR3 DNA is TGTGCCAGCAGCTTAGAGGCGAGGATCGACACTGAAGCTTTCTTT.